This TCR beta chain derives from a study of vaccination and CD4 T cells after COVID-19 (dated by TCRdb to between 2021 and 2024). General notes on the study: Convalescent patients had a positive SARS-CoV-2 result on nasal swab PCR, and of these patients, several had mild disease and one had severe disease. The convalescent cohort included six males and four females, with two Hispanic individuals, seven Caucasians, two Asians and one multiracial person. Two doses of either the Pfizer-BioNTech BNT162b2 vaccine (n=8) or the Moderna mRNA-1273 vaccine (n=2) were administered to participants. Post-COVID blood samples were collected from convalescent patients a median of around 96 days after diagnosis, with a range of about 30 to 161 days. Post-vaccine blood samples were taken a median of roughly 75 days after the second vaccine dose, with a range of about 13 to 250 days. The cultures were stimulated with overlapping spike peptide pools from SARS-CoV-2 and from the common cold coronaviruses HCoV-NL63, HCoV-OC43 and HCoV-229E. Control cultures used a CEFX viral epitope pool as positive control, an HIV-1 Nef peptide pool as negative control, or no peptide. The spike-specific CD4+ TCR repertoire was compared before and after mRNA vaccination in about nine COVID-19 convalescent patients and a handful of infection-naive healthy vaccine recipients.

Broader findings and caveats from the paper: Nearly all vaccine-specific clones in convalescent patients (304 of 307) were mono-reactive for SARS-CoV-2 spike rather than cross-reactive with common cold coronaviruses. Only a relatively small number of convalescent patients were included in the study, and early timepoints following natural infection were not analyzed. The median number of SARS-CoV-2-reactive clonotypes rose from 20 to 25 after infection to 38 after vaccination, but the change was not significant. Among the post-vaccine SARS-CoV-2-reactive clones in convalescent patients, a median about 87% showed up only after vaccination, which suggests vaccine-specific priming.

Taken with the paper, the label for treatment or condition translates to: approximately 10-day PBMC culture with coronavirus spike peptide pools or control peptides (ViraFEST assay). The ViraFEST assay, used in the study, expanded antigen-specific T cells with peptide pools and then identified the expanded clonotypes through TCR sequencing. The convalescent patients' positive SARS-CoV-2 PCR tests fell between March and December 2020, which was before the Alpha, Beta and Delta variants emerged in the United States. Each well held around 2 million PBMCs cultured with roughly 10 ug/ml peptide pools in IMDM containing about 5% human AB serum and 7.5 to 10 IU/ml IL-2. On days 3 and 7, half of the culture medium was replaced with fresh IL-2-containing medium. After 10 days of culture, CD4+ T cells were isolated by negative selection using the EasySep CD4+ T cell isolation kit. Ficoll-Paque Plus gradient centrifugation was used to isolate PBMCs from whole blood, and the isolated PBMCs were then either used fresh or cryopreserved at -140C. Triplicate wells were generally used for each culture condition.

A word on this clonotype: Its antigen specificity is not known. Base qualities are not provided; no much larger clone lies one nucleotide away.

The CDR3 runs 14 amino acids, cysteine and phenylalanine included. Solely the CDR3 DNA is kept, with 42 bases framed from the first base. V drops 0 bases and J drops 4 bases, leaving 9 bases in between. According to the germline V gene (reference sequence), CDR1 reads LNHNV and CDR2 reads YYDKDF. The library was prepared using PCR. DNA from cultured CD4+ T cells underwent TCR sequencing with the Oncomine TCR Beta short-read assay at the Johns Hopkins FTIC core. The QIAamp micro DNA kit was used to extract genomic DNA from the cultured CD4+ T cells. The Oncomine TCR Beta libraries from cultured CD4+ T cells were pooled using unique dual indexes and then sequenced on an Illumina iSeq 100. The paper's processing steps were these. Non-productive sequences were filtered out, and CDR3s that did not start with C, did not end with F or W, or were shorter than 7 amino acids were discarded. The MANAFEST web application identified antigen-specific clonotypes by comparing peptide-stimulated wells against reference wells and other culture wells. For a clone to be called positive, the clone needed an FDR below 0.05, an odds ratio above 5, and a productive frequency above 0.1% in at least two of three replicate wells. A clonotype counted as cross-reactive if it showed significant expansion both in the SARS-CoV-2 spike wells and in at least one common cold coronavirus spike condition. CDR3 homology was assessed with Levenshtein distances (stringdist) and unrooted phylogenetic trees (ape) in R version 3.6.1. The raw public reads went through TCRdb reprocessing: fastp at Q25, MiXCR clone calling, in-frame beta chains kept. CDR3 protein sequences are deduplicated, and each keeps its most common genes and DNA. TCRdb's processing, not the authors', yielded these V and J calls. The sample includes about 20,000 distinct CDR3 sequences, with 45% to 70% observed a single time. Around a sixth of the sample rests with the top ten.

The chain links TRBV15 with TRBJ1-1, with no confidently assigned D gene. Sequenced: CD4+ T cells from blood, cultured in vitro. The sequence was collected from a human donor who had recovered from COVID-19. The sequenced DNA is TGTGCCACCAGCAGAGAAGGGTTGGGCACTGAAGCTTTCTTT. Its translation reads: CATSREGLGTEAFF.